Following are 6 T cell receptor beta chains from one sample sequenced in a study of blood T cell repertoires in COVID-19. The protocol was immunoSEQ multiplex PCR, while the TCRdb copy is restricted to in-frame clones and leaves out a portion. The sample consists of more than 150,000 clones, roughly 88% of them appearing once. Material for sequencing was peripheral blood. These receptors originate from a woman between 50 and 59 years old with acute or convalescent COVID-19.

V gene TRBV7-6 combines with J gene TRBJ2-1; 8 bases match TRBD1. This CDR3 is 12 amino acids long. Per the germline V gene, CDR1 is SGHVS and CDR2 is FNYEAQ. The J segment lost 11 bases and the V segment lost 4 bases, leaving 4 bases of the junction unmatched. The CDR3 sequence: CASSSRTGKQFF. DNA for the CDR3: TGTGCCAGCAGCTCAAGGACAGGGAAGCAGTTCTTC.

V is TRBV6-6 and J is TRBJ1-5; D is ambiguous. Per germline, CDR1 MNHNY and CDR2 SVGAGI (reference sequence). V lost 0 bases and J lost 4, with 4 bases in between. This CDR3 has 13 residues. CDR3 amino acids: CASSYSYNQPQHF. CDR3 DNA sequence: TGTGCCAGCAGTTACTCTTATAATCAGCCCCAGCATTTT.

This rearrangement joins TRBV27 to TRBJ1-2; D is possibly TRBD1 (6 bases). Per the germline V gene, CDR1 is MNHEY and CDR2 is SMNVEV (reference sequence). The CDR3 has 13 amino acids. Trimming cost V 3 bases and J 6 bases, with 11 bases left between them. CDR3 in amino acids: CASSFIRGHGYTF. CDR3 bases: TGTGCCAGCAGTTTTATCAGGGGCCATGGCTACACCTTC.

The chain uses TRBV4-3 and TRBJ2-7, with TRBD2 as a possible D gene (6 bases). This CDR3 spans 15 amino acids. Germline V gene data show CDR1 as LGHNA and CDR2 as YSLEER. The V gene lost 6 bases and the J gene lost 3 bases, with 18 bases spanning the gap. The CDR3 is CASRKGTQPDYEQYF. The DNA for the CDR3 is TGCGCCAGCAGGAAAGGGACTCAGCCCGACTACGAGCAGTACTTC.

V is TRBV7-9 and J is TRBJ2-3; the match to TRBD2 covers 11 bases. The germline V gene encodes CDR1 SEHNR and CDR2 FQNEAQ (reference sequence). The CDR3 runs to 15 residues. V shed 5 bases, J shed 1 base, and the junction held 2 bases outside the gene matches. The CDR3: CASSQGLAGTDTQYF. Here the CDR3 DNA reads TGTGCCAGCAGCCAGGGACTAGCGGGCACAGATACGCAGTATTTT.

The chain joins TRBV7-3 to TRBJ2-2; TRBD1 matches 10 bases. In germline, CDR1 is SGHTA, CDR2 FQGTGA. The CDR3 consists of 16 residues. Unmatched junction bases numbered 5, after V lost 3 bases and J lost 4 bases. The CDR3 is CASSLTGGAGTGELFF. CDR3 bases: TGTGCCAGCAGCTTGACAGGGGGCGCAGGCACCGGGGAGCTGTTTTTT.